This TCR beta chain is from a study of spatial heterogeneity in lung cancer. Study in general: The authors sequenced available follow-up PBMC samples, taken a median of around two years after resection. Broader study findings: The appearance of ubiquitous expanded tumor TCRs in blood was greater at resection than follow-up.

This clonotype was seen a few times. Its antigen is as yet unknown. Time point reported: blood at routine non-recurrence follow-up after resection. Whole RNA came from tumor, nontumor lung or frozen PBMC and was sequenced without being sorted. Germline lookup yields CDR1 LNHDA and CDR2 SQIVND (reference sequence). Trimming removed 6 bases from V and 4 bases from J, with 16 bases in between. The CDR3 runs 16 residues. One entry per CDR3 protein, called by TCRdb with MiXCR from the 5' RACE reads. The table has about 70,000 distinct CDR3 sequences, roughly 8.9% seen once. The V gene is TRBV19, the J gene TRBJ2-6; D call uncertain. The receptor was derived from a female donor with early-stage non-small cell lung cancer. Here the sequenced sample was PBMCs, taken at follow-up. CDR3 DNA: TGTGCCAGTAGCGACCGGCAGACCGTAGGGGCCAACGTCCTGACTTTC. The encoded protein is CASSDRQTVGANVLTF. Variable domain in full (rest from reference TRBV19 and TRBJ2-6): DGGITQSPKYLFRKEGQNVTLSCEQNLNHDAMYWYRQDPGQGLRLIYYSQIVNDFQKGDIAEGYSVSREKKESFPLTVTSAQKNPTAFYLCASSDRQTVGANVLTFGAGSRLTVL.